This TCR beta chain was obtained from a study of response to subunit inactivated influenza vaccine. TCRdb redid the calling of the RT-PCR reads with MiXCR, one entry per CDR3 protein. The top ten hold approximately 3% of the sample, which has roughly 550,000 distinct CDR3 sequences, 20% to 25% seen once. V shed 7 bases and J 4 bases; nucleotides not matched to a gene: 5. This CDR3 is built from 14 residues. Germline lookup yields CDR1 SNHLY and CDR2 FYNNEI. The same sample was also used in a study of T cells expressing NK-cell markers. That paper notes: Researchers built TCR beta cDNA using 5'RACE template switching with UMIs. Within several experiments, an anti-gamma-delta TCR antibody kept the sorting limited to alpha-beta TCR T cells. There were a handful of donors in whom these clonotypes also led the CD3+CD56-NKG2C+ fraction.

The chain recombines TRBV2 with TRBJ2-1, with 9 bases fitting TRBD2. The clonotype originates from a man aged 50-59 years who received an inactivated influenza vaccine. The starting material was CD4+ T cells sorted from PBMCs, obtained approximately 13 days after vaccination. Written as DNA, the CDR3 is TGTGCCAGCATCGGGACTAGCAGGTACAATGAGCAGTTCTTC. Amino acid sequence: CASIGTSRYNEQFF.